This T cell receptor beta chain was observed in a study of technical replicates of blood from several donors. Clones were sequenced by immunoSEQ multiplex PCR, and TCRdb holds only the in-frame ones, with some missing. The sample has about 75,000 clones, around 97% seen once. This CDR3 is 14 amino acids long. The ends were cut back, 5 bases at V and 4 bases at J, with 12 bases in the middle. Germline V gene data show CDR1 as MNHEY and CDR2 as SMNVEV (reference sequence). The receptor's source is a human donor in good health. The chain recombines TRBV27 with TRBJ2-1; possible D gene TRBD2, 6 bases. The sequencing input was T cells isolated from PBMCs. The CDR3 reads CASSRTMGYNEQFF. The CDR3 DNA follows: TGTGCCAGCAGTCGGACTATGGGATACAATGAGCAGTTCTTC.